These 18 T cell receptor beta chains came from one sample sequenced in a study of T cell repertoires in Merkel cell carcinoma. The table came from immunoSEQ multiplex PCR; TCRdb's copy has only in-frame clones and leaves some out. The sample has about 14,000 clones, roughly 72% seen once. The specimen sequenced was tumor tissue. These receptors were taken from an adult with Merkel cell carcinoma.

V is TRBV7-9 and J is TRBJ2-5; D uncertain. The germline V gene has CDR1 SEHNR and CDR2 FQNEAQ (reference sequence). This CDR3 region has 11 residues. Trimming pared 2 bases from V and 9 bases from J, leaving 7 bases between. The CDR3 reads CASSLIGAQYF. The CDR3 nucleotides read TGTGCCAGCAGCTTAATCGGTGCCCAGTACTTC. Using reference TRBV7-9 and TRBJ2-5 for the parts outside the CDR3, the full variable domain is DTGVSQNPRHKITKRGQNVTFRCDPISEHNRLYWYRQTLGQGPEFLTYFQNEAQLEKSRLLSDRFSAERPKGSFSTLEIQRTEQGDSAMYLCASSLIGAQYFGPGTRLLVL.

This chain links TRBV4-3 with TRBJ2-1, with TRBD2 matching 8 bases. Trimming removed 1 base from V and 6 bases from J; junction bases left unmatched: 11. CDR1 and CDR2 from the germline V gene are LGHNA and YSLEER. The CDR3 has 17 amino acids. As DNA, the CDR3 is TGCGCCAGCAGCCAAGGAGAGGGGACTAGTAGGGTCAATGAGCAGTTCTTC. Translating gives CASSQGEGTSRVNEQFF.

The sample holds a few counts of this clone. The rearrangement joins TRBV19 to TRBJ1-1, with a tentative D call TRBD1 (6 bases). Trimming took 6 bases from V and 5 from J, leaving 22 bases between them. The length of the CDR3 is 16 residues. Germline loops: CDR1 LNHDA, CDR2 SQIVND (reference sequence). The CDR3 DNA is TGTGCCAGTAGGCCCGGAAAGGGGGAAGGAGGGACTGAAGCTTTCTTT. Amino acid sequence: CASRPGKGEGGTEAFF.

This chain uses TRBV5-1 with TRBJ1-1; maybe TRBD1 (5 bases). Trimming stripped 4 bases from V and 1 base from J, with 17 bases between. The CDR3 covers 16 residues. The germline V gene has CDR1 SGHRS and CDR2 YFSETQ. Written as DNA, the CDR3 is TGCGCCAGCAGCAGGGGTGCCGGGACGGCGAACACTGAAGCTTTCTTT. Encoded protein: CASSRGAGTANTEAFF.

This chain uses TRBV2 with TRBJ1-5; D unclear. The CDR3 is 13 amino acids. Germline V gene lookup returns CDR1 SNHLY and CDR2 FYNNEI. Trimming took 5 bases from V and 2 from J, leaving 7 bases between them. The CDR3 reads CASSSQGNQPQHF. The CDR3 DNA reads as TGTGCCAGCAGTAGTCAGGGCAATCAGCCCCAGCATTTT.

V and J are TRBV3-1 (or the pseudogene TRBV3-2) and TRBJ2-7; 10 bases fit TRBD1. Per the germline V gene, CDR1 is LGHDT and CDR2 is YNNKEL (reference sequence). This CDR3 comprises 15 residues. V trimming: 4 bases; J trimming: 3 bases; junction bases outside the gene matches: 6. CDR3 sequence (DNA): TGTGCCAGCAGCCTCCCCGGGACAGGGGTCTACGAGCAGTACTTC. Protein: CASSLPGTGVYEQYF.

The genes are TRBV5-6 and TRBJ2-5, with 8 bases fitting TRBD2. CDR1 and CDR2 (germline): SGHDT, YYEEEE. The CDR3 spans 13 residues. The V segment lost 7 bases and the J segment 7 bases; nucleotides outside the gene matches: 9. The CDR3 region has the DNA TGTGCCAGCTGTCCAAGCGGGGGATGGACCCAGTACTTC. Amino acid sequence: CASCPSGGWTQYF. Drawing the rest from reference TRBV5-6 and TRBJ2-5, the complete variable domain is DAGVTQSPTHLIKTRGQQVTLRCSPKSGHDTVSWYQQALGQGPQFIFQYYEEEERQRGNFPDRFSGHQFPNYSSELNVNALLLGDSALYLCASCPSGGWTQYFGPGTRLLVL.

CDR3 sequence (DNA): TGTGCCAGCAGCCCTGAGACAGCTCGGGGCTACAATGAGCAGTTCTTC. Amino acids: CASSPETARGYNEQFF. The chain recombines TRBV3-1 (or the pseudogene TRBV3-2) with TRBJ2-1; D is tentatively TRBD1 or TRBD2 (5 bases each). This CDR3 has 16 residues. Trimming removed 4 bases at V and 3 bases at J, with 16 bases between. Germline values: CDR1 LGHDT, CDR2 YNNKEL (reference sequence).

This chain joins TRBV6-6 and TRBJ1-1; 7 nucleotides line up with TRBD1. The germline CDR1 and CDR2 sequences are MNHNY and SVGAGI (reference sequence). The CDR3 loop spans 15 amino acids. After removal of 7 bases from V and 4 bases from J, the junction contained 12 bases not matched to a gene. The CDR3 nucleotides are TGTGCCAGCAATGCTCGAGACAGGGCGATCACTGAAGCTTTCTTT. Its protein product is CASNARDRAITEAFF.

The chain combines TRBV6-4 with TRBJ1-2; maybe TRBD1 (6 bases). CDR1 and CDR2 (germline): MRHNA, SNTAGT. With 4 bases removed from V and 2 bases from J, the gap between germline ends came to 11 bases. CDR3 length: 14 amino acids. The CDR3 spells CASSAEGTNYGYTF. The CDR3 DNA follows: TGTGCCAGCAGTGCGGAGGGGACAAACTATGGCTACACCTTC.

The J gene is TRBJ1-5, the V gene TRBV3-1 (or the pseudogene TRBV3-2), with D uncertain. V shed 2 bases and J shed 6 bases, with 11 bases lying between them. This CDR3 contains 14 residues. Germline V gives CDR1 LGHDT, CDR2 YNNKEL (reference sequence). As DNA, the CDR3 is TGTGCCAGCAGCCAACGGGCCACGCTTCAGCCCCAGCATTTT. It codes for CASSQRATLQPQHF.

This clone was found once. The chain's CDR3 is CASTWTSGRSDTQYF. CDR3 DNA: TGCGCCAGCACGTGGACTAGCGGGAGGAGCGATACGCAGTATTTT. V gene TRBV5-1 combines with J gene TRBJ2-3; 14 bases are shared with TRBD2. Trimming removed 6 bases from V and 6 bases from J; junction bases left unmatched: 6. Germline lookup yields CDR1 SGHRS and CDR2 YFSETQ. The length of the CDR3 is 15 residues.

The V call is TRBV27, the J call TRBJ1-2; D remains ambiguous. The germline CDR1 and CDR2 sequences are MNHEY and SMNVEV (reference sequence). This CDR3 has 14 amino acids. Trimming stripped 4 bases from V and 4 bases from J, with 13 bases between. DNA of the CDR3: TGTGCCAGCAGTTCGGGATTGAGTCCCTATGGCTACACCTTC. This translates into CASSSGLSPYGYTF.

This chain links TRBV3-1 (or the pseudogene TRBV3-2) with TRBJ1-4; D not certain. Looked up from germline, CDR1 is LGHDT and CDR2 is YNNKEL (reference sequence). V lost 2 bases to trimming and J lost 5 bases, with 9 bases between them. The CDR3 totals 14 residues. Written as DNA, the CDR3 is TGTGCCAGCAGCCAATGGGGAGACAATGAAAAACTGTTTTTT. Amino acid sequence: CASSQWGDNEKLFF.

J is TRBJ2-3 and V is TRBV7-2, with TRBD1 matching 11 bases. J gave up 6 bases and V 4 bases, and 6 bases lay outside the gene matches. In germline, CDR1 is SGHTA, CDR2 FQGNSA. The CDR3 covers 15 residues. The DNA for the CDR3 is TGTGCCAGCAGCTCGGGACAGGGGGTGCCCGATACGCAGTATTTT. Its translation is CASSSGQGVPDTQYF.

This chain links TRBV2 with TRBJ2-3; 13 bases align to TRBD2. CDR3 size: 17 residues. Germline assignment: CDR1 SNHLY and CDR2 FYNNEI. V trimming: 6 bases; J trimming: 4 bases; junction bases outside the gene matches: 10. The CDR3 here is CASSPGLAGVRADTQYF. The DNA of the CDR3 is TGTGCCAGCAGCCCCGGACTAGCGGGAGTAAGGGCAGATACGCAGTATTTT. Looking up the rest from reference TRBV2 and TRBJ2-3 gives the full variable domain: EPEVTQTPSHQVTQMGQEVILRCVPISNHLYFYWYRQILGQKVEFLVSFYNNEISEKSEIFDDQFSVERPDGSNFTLKIRSTKLEDSAMYFCASSPGLAGVRADTQYFGPGTRLTVL.

The gene calls are TRBV6-6 and TRBJ2-5; the match to TRBD1 covers 9 bases. J gave up 5 bases and V 4 bases, and 8 bases lay outside the gene matches. This CDR3 region has 15 residues. Germline CDR1 MNHNY, CDR2 SVGAGI (reference sequence). CDR3 coding DNA: TGTGCCAGCAGTTCCCCGGGACAGGGAGCGGAGACCCAGTACTTC. The encoded protein is CASSSPGQGAETQYF.

This sequence joins TRBV6-2 or TRBV6-3 and TRBJ1-2, with TRBD1 matching 8 bases. The V and J ends lost 2 bases and 3 bases, in that order; junction bases with no gene match: 5. The CDR3 extends over 15 amino acids. From germline, CDR1 is MNHEY and CDR2 SVGEGT. The CDR3 nucleotides read TGTGCCAGCAGTTACCCCGGACAGGGAGACTATGGCTACACCTTC. Translation: CASSYPGQGDYGYTF.